This T cell receptor (delta chain) appears in the sequencing data of a study of gamma-delta chains in newborns, infants, children. Across the whole study: Polyclonal expansion of innate γδ T cells after birth follows microbial exposure.

This CDR3 region has 14 residues. J lost 2 bases, V lost 3 bases, and 3 bases had no gene match. The germline CDR1 and CDR2 sequences are GEAIGNYY and EKD. TCRdb reanalysed the reads via CATT. The sample consists of over 4,000 delta-chain clones, 6.2% of them appearing once. Judged by abundance, this clone is medium-sized. The source is a child who was a newborn, infant or young child, either healthy, febrile or measles-vaccinated (not recorded which). The V and J genes are TRDV2 and TRDJ1; 9 nucleotides agree with TRDD3. Sequences were obtained from blood. The CDR3 loop is CACDLLGETDKLIF. Written as DNA, the CDR3 is TGTGCCTGTGACTTACTGGGGGAAACCGATAAACTCATCTTT.